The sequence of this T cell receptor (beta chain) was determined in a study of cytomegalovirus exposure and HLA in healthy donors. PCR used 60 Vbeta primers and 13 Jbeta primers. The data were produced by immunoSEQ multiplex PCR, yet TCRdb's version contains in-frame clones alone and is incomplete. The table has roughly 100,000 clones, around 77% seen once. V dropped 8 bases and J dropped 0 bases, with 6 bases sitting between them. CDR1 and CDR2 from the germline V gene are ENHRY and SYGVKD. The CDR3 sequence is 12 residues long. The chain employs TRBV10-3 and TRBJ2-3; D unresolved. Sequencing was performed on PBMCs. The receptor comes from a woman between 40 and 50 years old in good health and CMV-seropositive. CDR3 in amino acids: CAIGDSTDTQYF. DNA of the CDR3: TGTGCCATCGGAGACAGCACAGATACGCAGTATTTT.